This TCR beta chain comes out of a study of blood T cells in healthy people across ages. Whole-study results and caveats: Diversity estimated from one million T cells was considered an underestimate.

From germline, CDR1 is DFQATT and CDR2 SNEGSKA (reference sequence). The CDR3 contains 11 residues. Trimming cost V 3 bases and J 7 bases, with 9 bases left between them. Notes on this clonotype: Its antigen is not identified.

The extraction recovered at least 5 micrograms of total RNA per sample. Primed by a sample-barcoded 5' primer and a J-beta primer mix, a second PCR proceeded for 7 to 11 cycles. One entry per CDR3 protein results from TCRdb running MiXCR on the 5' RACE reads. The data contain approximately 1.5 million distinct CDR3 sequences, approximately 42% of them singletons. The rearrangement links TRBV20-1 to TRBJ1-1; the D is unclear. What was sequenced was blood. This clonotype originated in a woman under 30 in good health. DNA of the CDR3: TGCAGTGCTAGCATGGATATTGAAGCTTTCTTT. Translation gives CSASMDIEAFF.